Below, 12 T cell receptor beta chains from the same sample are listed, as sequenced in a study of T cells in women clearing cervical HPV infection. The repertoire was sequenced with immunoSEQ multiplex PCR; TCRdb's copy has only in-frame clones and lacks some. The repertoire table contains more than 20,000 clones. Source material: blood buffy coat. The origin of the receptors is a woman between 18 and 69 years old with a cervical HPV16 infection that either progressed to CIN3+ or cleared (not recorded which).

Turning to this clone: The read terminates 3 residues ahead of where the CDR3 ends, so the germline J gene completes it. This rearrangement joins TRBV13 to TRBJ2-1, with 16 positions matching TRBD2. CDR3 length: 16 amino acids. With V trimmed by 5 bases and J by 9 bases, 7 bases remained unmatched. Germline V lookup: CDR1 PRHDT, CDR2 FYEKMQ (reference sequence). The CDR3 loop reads CASSLRGLAGGPEQFF. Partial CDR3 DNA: TGTGCCAGCAGCCTCCGGGGACTAGCGGGGGGGCCTGAG.

CDR3 sequence: CAWRAVTTGFSPLHF. Incomplete CDR3 DNA: TGTGCCTGGAGGGCCGTCACTACAGGGTTTTCACCC. V and J are TRBV30 and TRBJ1-6, with a tentative D call TRBD1 (6 bases). The read terminates 3 residues before the CDR3 end, so the remaining end is supplied by the germline J gene. The CDR3 extends over 15 amino acids. CDR1 is GTSNPN, CDR2 SVGIG, per germline (reference sequence). Between the trimmed V and J ends, which lost 3 bases and 9 bases, there was a span of 18 bases.

CDR3 DNA (partial): TGTGCCAGCAGTGAACAGAGGTACAATCAGCCC. Amino acid sequence: CASSEQRYNQP. The entire CDR3 is CASSEQRYNQPQHF. The chain couples TRBV6-1 to TRBJ1-5; D unclear. The read terminates 3 residues ahead of where the CDR3 ends, so the germline J gene completes it. V was shortened by 2 bases and J by 3 bases, with 8 bases between the two germline ends. From germline, CDR1 is MNHNS and CDR2 SASEGT. The CDR3 is 14 residues long.

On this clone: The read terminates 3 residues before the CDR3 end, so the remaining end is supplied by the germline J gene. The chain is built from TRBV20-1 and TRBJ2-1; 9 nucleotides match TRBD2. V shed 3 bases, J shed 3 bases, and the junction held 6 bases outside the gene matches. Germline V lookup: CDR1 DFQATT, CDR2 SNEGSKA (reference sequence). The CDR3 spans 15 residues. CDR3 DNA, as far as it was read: TGCAGTGCTAGTCATCCAGCGGGGGGCTACAATGAG. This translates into CSASHPAGGYNE. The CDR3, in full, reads CSASHPAGGYNEQFF.

CDR3 in amino acids: CASSLDIRNQPQHF. The CDR3 DNA, read in part, is TGTGCCAGCAGCTTGGACATACGCAATCAGCCC. The chain couples TRBV5-5 to TRBJ1-5; D is unclear. The read falls 3 residues short of the CDR3 end, and the missing part is taken from the germline J gene. This CDR3 contains 14 residues. The V gene's germline CDR1 is SGHKS and CDR2 YYEKEE (reference sequence). Trimming took 0 bases from V and 2 from J, leaving 6 bases between them.

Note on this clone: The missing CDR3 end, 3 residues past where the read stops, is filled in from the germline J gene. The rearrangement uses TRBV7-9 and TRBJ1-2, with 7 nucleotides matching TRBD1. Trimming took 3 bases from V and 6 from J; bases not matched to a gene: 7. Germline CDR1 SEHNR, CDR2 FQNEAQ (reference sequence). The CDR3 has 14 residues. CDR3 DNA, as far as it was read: TGTGCCAGCAGCTTTGCCCAAACAGGGGATGGC. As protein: CASSFAQTGDG. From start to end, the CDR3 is CASSFAQTGDGYTF.

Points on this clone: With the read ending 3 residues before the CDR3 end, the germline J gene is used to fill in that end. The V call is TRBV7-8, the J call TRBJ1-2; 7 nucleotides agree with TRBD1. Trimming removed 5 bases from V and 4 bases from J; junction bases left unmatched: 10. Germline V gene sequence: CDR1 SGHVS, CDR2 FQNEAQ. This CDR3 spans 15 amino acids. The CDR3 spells CASSPERGQIYGYTF. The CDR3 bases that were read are TGTGCCAGCAGCCCTGAGAGGGGACAGATCTATGGC.

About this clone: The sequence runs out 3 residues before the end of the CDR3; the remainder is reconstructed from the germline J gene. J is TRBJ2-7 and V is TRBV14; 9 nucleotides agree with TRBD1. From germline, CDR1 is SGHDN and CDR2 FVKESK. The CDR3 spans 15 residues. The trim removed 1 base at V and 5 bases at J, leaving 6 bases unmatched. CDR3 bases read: TGTGCCAGCAGCCAAGGACAGGGGGTCTTCCACGAG. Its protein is CASSQGQGVFHE. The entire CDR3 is CASSQGQGVFHEQYF.

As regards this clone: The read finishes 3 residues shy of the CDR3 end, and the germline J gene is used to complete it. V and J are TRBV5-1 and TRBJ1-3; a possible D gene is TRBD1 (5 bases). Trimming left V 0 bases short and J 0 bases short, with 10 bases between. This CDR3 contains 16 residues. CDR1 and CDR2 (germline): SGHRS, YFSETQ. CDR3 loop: CASSLGDRGSGNTIYF. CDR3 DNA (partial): TGCGCCAGCAGCTTGGGAGACAGAGGCTCTGGAAACACC.

The CDR3 sequence: CASSLGIADTDTQYF. The CDR3 DNA, read in part, is TGTGCCAGCAGCTTAGGAATAGCGGACACAGATACG. V gene TRBV7-9 combines with J gene TRBJ2-3, with D perhaps TRBD2 (6 bases). The CDR3 end is not reached by the read, which stops 3 residues before it; the germline J gene fills it in. CDR1 and CDR2 from the germline V gene are SEHNR and FQNEAQ (reference sequence). There are 15 residues in the CDR3. The V gene lost 1 base and the J gene lost 2 bases, with 10 bases spanning the gap.

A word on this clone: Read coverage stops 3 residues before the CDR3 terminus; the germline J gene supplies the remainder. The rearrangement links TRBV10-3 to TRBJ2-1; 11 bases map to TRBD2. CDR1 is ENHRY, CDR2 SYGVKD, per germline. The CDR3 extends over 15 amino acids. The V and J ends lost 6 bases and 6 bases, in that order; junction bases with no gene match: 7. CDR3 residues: CAISVAGGPGNEQFF. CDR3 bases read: TGTGCCATCAGCGTAGCGGGGGGGCCCGGCAATGAG.

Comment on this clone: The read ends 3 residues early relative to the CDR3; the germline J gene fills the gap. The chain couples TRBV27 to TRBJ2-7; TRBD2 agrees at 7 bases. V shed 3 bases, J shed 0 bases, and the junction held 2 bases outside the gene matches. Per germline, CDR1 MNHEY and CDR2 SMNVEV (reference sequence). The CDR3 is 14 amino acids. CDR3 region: CASSFGGGSYEQYF. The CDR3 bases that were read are TGTGCCAGCAGTTTTGGCGGGGGCTCCTACGAG.